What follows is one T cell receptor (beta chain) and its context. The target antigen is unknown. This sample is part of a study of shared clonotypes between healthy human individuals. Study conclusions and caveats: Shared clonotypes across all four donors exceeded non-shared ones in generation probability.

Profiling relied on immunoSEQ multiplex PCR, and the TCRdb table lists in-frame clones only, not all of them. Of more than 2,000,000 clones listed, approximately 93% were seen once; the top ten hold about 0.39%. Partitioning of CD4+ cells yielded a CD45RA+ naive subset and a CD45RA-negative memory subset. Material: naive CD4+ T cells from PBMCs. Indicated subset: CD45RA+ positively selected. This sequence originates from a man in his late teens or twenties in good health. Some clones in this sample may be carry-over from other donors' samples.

CDR3: CASSPGGASETQYF. The CDR3 region has the DNA TGCGCCAGCAGCCCAGGGGGGGCGTCGGAGACCCAGTACTTC. The V call is TRBV5-1, the J call TRBJ2-5; D is perhaps TRBD1 or TRBD2 (7 bases each). V lost 4 bases and J lost 5, with 15 bases in between. Germline CDR1 reads SGHRS; CDR2 reads YFSETQ. CDR3 length: 14 residues.